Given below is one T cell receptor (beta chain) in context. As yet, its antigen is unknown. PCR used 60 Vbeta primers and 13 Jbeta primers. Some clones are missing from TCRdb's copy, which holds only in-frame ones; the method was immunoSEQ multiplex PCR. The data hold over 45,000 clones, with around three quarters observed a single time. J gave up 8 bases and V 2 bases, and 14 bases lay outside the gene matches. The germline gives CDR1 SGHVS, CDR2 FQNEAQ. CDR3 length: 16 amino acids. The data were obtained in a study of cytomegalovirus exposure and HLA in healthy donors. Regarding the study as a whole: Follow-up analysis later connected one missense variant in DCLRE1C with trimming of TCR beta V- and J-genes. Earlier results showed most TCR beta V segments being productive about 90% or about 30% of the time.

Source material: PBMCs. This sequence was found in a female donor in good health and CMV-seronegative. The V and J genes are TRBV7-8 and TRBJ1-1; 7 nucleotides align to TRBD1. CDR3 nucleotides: TGTGCCAGCAGCTTACCCACGAGGAGACAGGGCGGGGAAGCTTTCTTT. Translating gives CASSLPTRRQGGEAFF.